This is a list of T cell receptor beta chains from one sample in a study of T cells in Graves' hyperthyroidism and ophthalmopathy. TCRdb re-analysed the multiplex PCR reads in MiXCR, keeping a single row per CDR3 protein. The table lists about 350,000 distinct CDR3 sequences, 12% to 15% of them singletons, with about a third in the top ten. The sequencing input was blood. The origin of the receptors is a woman between 40 and 50 years old with Graves' ophthalmopathy. Each CDR3 is given with its conserved first and last residue. The D gene is left open where the match is weak. A row's size may be missing; if present it is once, few, many or a size class.

D: .
size: many
V: TRBV6-5
J: TRBJ1-1
CDR3: CASSYFGRINTEAFF
DNA: TGTGCCAGCAGTTACTTTGGCCGGATAAACACTGAAGCTTTCTTT

D: .
size: many
V: TRBV28
J: TRBJ1-6
CDR3: CASSSPPPGTNSPLHF
DNA: TGTGCCAGCAGCTCTCCCCCCCCCGGGACTAATTCACCCCTCCACTTT

D: TRBD2
size: .
V: TRBV7-9
J: TRBJ2-3
CDR3: CASSRGTSGSTDTQYF
DNA: TGTGCCAGCAGCCGCGGGACTAGCGGGAGCACAGATACGCAGTATTTT

D: .
size: many
V: TRBV2
J: TRBJ2-5
CDR3: CASRDVWQGLQTQYF
DNA: TGTGCCAGCAGGGACGTGTGGCAGGGGTTACAGACCCAGTACTTC

D: TRBD2
size: .
V: TRBV18
J: TRBJ2-1
CDR3: CASSPYLGSGGIVNEQFF
DNA: TGTGCCAGCTCACCCTACCTGGGATCGGGAGGTATAGTTAATGAGCAGTTCTTC

D: TRBD2
size: many
V: TRBV12-3/TRBV12-4
J: TRBJ2-5
CDR3: CASSRTSGSLQETQYF
DNA: TGTGCCAGCAGTAGGACTAGCGGGAGTCTTCAAGAGACCCAGTACTTC

D: .
size: few
V: TRBV15
J: TRBJ1-2
CDR3: CATSRDGSLGYTF
DNA: TGTGCCACCAGCAGAGACGGTTCACTCGGCTACACCTTC

D: TRBD1
size: few
V: TRBV19
J: TRBJ1-2
CDR3: CASRPGQGYLLGGYTF
DNA: TGTGCCAGTAGACCGGGACAGGGATACTTACTAGGTGGCTACACCTTC

D: TRBD2
size: .
V: TRBV20-1
J: TRBJ2-7
CDR3: CSAPVRSGAYEQYF
DNA: TGCAGTGCTCCCGTCCGTAGCGGGGCCTACGAGCAGTACTTC

D: .
size: many
V: TRBV9
J: TRBJ2-5
CDR3: CASSVDGVYQETQYF
DNA: TGTGCCAGCAGCGTAGATGGGGTGTACCAAGAGACCCAGTACTTC

D: .
size: few
V: TRBV19
J: TRBJ2-7
CDR3: CASSMSTGIGSSYEQYF
DNA: TGTGCCAGTAGTATGAGCACAGGGATCGGTAGCTCCTACGAGCAGTACTTC

D: TRBD2
size: .
V: TRBV11-3
J: TRBJ2-5
CDR3: CASSATVTSGHQETQYF
DNA: TGTGCCAGCAGCGCCACTGTGACTAGCGGCCATCAAGAGACCCAGTACTTC

D: .
size: few
V: TRBV28
J: TRBJ1-6
CDR3: CASSLTYSPLHF
DNA: TGTGCCAGCAGTTTAACATATTCACCCCTCCACTTT

D: TRBD1
size: few
V: TRBV30
J: TRBJ2-7
CDR3: CAWEPGTGNEQYF
DNA: TGTGCCTGGGAACCCGGGACAGGCAACGAGCAGTACTTC

D: .
size: many
V: TRBV5-1
J: TRBJ2-1
CDR3: CASSLGQILGNEQFF
DNA: TGCGCCAGCAGCTTGGGACAGATCCTGGGCAATGAGCAGTTCTTC

D: .
size: .
V: TRBV5-1
J: TRBJ2-6
CDR3: CASSLQGGANVLTF
DNA: TGCGCCAGCAGCTTGCAGGGGGGGGCCAACGTCCTGACTTTC

D: TRBD1
size: few
V: TRBV7-8
J: TRBJ2-3
CDR3: CASSIVPQGRGTDTQYF
DNA: TGTGCCAGCAGCATCGTCCCACAGGGGAGAGGTACAGATACGCAGTATTTT